A single sample gave rise to the 21 T cell receptor beta chains below, sequenced in a study of blood T cell repertoires in COVID-19. Produced via immunoSEQ multiplex PCR; TCRdb's table is partial and in-frame only. Counted here are a few hundred thousand clones, approximately 85% occurring once; the ten biggest clones make up about 7%. The sequenced material came from PBMCs or T cells enriched from blood (not recorded which). The receptors originated from a woman in her fifties or sixties who had been exposed to COVID-19.

The chain recombines TRBV6-2 or TRBV6-3 with TRBJ1-2; 7 bases match TRBD1. The CDR3 consists of 16 residues. The V gene's germline CDR1 is MNHEY and CDR2 SVGEGT. Losses at the gene ends were 4 bases for V and 4 bases for J; bases not matched to a gene: 12. CDR3 nucleotides: TGTGCCAGCAGTTTTACCCGGACAGGCGGGCCCTATGGCTACACCTTC. Protein product: CASSFTRTGGPYGYTF.

The chain links TRBV2 to TRBJ1-4; tentatively, D is TRBD1 (6 bases). There are 12 residues in the CDR3. Trimming removed 6 bases at V and 8 bases at J, with 10 bases between. CDR1 and CDR2 from the germline V gene are SNHLY and FYNNEI. The CDR3 reads CASRRGGEKLFF. The CDR3 DNA is TGTGCCAGCAGGAGGGGGGGGGAAAAACTGTTTTTT.

This clone was recorded only once. The J gene is TRBJ1-1, the V gene TRBV13, with 8 bases lining up with TRBD1. The CDR3 extends over 12 amino acids. CDR1 PRHDT and CDR2 FYEKMQ come from the germline V gene (reference sequence). J was trimmed by 8 bases and V by 5 bases; bases with no gene match: 4. The CDR3 nucleotides are TGTGCCAGCAGCCGCCGGACAGGGGAAGCTTTCTTT. Its translation is CASSRRTGEAFF.

V is TRBV5-4 and J is TRBJ2-1; TRBD1 matches at 8 bases. This CDR3 contains 15 residues. Germline assignment: CDR1 SGHNT and CDR2 YYREEE (reference sequence). V shed 3 bases and J 3 bases; nucleotides not matched to a gene: 5. The CDR3 spells CASSYRQGIYNEQFF. The DNA for the CDR3 is TGTGCCAGCAGCTATCGACAGGGGATCTACAATGAGCAGTTCTTC.

The rearrangement joins TRBV5-1 to TRBJ2-1; D ambiguous. The CDR3 sequence is 12 residues long. The germline V gene has CDR1 SGHRS and CDR2 YFSETQ. Between the trimmed V and J ends, which lost 1 base and 8 bases, there was a span of 7 bases. In DNA, the CDR3 is TGCGCCAGCAGCTTGTCCCAGTATGAGCAGTTCTTC. Encoded protein: CASSLSQYEQFF.

The chain joins TRBV5-4 to TRBJ2-2; 9 bases match TRBD1. Losses at the gene ends were 4 bases for V and 3 bases for J; bases not matched to a gene: 7. Germline V CDR1 and CDR2: SGHNT, YYREEE (reference sequence). The length of the CDR3 is 16 residues. The CDR3 reads CASSELGQGDTGELFF. The CDR3, as DNA: TGTGCCAGCAGCGAGTTGGGACAGGGAGACACCGGGGAGCTGTTTTTT.

The table lists this clone with a count of one. The chain recombines TRBV2 with TRBJ2-7; TRBD2 matches at 8 bases. This CDR3 is 15 amino acids long. CDR1 is SNHLY, CDR2 FYNNEI, per germline. Losses at the gene ends were 7 bases for V and 2 bases for J; bases not matched to a gene: 10. DNA of the CDR3: TGTGCCAGCATTAGAAGCGGGGGCCTAGCCTACGAGCAGTACTTC. Translating it yields CASIRSGGLAYEQYF.

On this clone: A much larger clone differs by one base, so this may be a read error. The chain recombines TRBV4-1 with TRBJ1-5; TRBD1 is a possible D gene (6 bases). V dropped 1 base and J dropped 5 bases, with 18 bases sitting between them. The germline V gene encodes CDR1 MGHRA and CDR2 YSYEKL. The CDR3 is made up of 17 amino acids. The CDR3 is CASSQAFGGGSYQPQHF. The CDR3 DNA reads TGCGCCAGCAGCCAAGCCTTCGGGGGGGGCTCTTATCAGCCCCAGCATTTT.

V gene TRBV3-1 (or the pseudogene TRBV3-2) combines with J gene TRBJ2-3, with 8 bases lining up with TRBD2. The CDR3 totals 15 residues. From germline, CDR1 is LGHDT and CDR2 YNNKEL (reference sequence). J gave up 1 base and V 1 base, and 1 base lay outside the gene matches. The CDR3 sequence: CASSQVLAGTDTQYF. The CDR3 DNA is TGTGCCAGCAGCCAAGTACTAGCGGGCACAGATACGCAGTATTTT.

The CDR3 bases are TGTGCCAGCAGCTTAAGGAGACAGGGGAACTATGGCTACACCTTC. Protein: CASSLRRQGNYGYTF. The genes are TRBV7-8 and TRBJ1-2, with 8 bases fitting TRBD1. The J segment lost 2 bases and the V segment lost 2 bases, leaving 4 bases of the junction unmatched. The germline gives CDR1 SGHVS, CDR2 FQNEAQ. The CDR3 length is 15 residues.

The sample holds one count of this clone. V is TRBV3-1 (or the pseudogene TRBV3-2) and J is TRBJ1-3; 9 nucleotides match TRBD1. Germline V gives CDR1 LGHDT, CDR2 YNNKEL (reference sequence). The CDR3 contains 18 residues. The J segment lost 4 bases and the V segment lost 0 bases, leaving 10 bases of the junction unmatched. This CDR3 is CASSQDLAGQGSGNTIYF. CDR3 DNA sequence: TGTGCCAGCAGCCAAGATCTTGCGGGACAGGGATCGGGAAACACCATATATTTT.

The chain is built from TRBV28 and TRBJ2-1, with 8 bases that match TRBD2. Per germline, CDR1 MDHEN and CDR2 SYDVKM. The trim removed 5 bases at V and 7 bases at J, leaving 13 bases unmatched. CDR3 size: 16 residues. CDR3 residues: CASSDSRVPGGNEQFF. The CDR3, as DNA: TGTGCCAGCAGTGACTCCCGGGTCCCGGGGGGGAATGAGCAGTTCTTC.

This rearrangement joins TRBV20-1 to TRBJ1-5, with 9 bases aligning to TRBD1. The CDR3 runs to 13 residues. V lost 3 bases, J lost 6 bases, and 3 bases stayed unmatched. The germline V gene encodes CDR1 DFQATT and CDR2 SNEGSKA (reference sequence). The CDR3 region is CSASGTGSQPQHF. In nucleotides, the CDR3 is TGCAGTGCTAGTGGGACAGGGAGTCAGCCCCAGCATTTT.

V is TRBV21-1 and J is TRBJ2-7; the DNA was not compared with TRBD1, the D call given in the table. TRBV21-1 is classified as a pseudogene. The length of the CDR3 is 17 residues. CDR3 DNA: TGTGCCAGCAGCAACCAAAATCCAACAGGGGGTATATACGAGCAGTACTTC. Its protein is CASSNQNPTGGIYEQYF.

This clone was observed a handful of times. J is TRBJ1-1 and V is TRBV7-2; TRBD1 might be the D (6 bases). Germline assignment: CDR1 SGHTA and CDR2 FQGNSA. CDR3 length equals 14 residues. The germline V and J ends were trimmed by 5 bases and 8 bases, with 18 bases remaining between them. As DNA, the CDR3 is TGTGCCAGCAGCCCCCGGGTCCTCGGACAGGAAGCTTTCTTT. Protein sequence: CASSPRVLGQEAFF.

This clone was recorded at least ten times. The V gene is TRBV5-1, the J gene TRBJ2-2; TRBD2 matches at 9 bases. Germline lookup yields CDR1 SGHRS and CDR2 YFSETQ. The junction had 4 bases not matched to a gene; V was cut back by 7 bases and J by 6 bases. The CDR3 has 13 amino acids. In DNA, the CDR3 is TGCGCCAGCGGGGCTAGCGGGGCCGGGGAGCTGTTTTTT. Translation gives CASGASGAGELFF. The full variable domain, completed using reference TRBV5-1 and TRBJ2-2, is KAGVTQTPRYLIKTRGQQVTLSCSPISGHRSVSWYQQTPGQGLQFLFEYFSETQRNKGNFPGRFSGRQFSNSRSEMNVSTLELGDSALYLCASGASGAGELFFGEGSRLTVL.

The chain employs TRBV7-2 and TRBJ2-7; 7 nucleotides agree with TRBD2. This CDR3 has 16 amino acids. In germline, CDR1 is SGHTA, CDR2 FQGNSA. V gave up 0 bases and J gave up 2 bases; unmatched junction bases: 7. Here the CDR3 reads CASSLAGGYAPYEQYF. The DNA for the CDR3 is TGTGCCAGCAGCTTAGCGGGGGGGTACGCTCCCTACGAGCAGTACTTC.

The chain employs TRBV10-3 and TRBJ1-2; a weak D match, TRBD1 (5 bases). The CDR3 is made up of 13 amino acids. Germline CDR1 ENHRY, CDR2 SYGVKD. V shed 4 bases and J shed 4 bases, with 10 bases lying between them. The CDR3 region is CAISVNQGYGYTF. The CDR3 coding sequence is TGTGCCATCAGTGTTAATCAGGGCTATGGCTACACCTTC.

The V gene is TRBV9, the J gene TRBJ2-2; 8 bases line up with TRBD2. This CDR3 is 16 amino acids long. CDR1 SGDLS and CDR2 YYNGEE come from the germline V gene. After removal of 0 bases from V and 6 bases from J, the junction contained 7 bases not matched to a gene. CDR3 sequence (DNA): TGTGCCAGCAGCGTAGCTAACGGGGGGGCCGCCGGGGAGCTGTTTTTT. Amino acids: CASSVANGGAAGELFF.

V gene TRBV9 combines with J gene TRBJ1-2; tentative D call: TRBD1 (5 bases). V gave up 6 bases and J gave up 4 bases, with 10 bases separating them. The CDR3 is made up of 12 amino acids. Per the germline V gene, CDR1 is SGDLS and CDR2 is YYNGEE. The CDR3 region is CASNTGGYGYTF. The CDR3 DNA follows: TGTGCCAGCAATACCGGGGGCTATGGCTACACCTTC. The variable domain in full, with the rest retrieved from reference TRBV9 and TRBJ1-2, is DSGVTQTPKHLITATGQRVTLRCSPRSGDLSVYWYQQSLDQGLQFLIQYYNGEERAKGNILERFSAQQFPDLHSELNLSSLELGDSALYFCASNTGGYGYTFGSGTRLTVV.

The V gene is TRBV24-1, the J gene TRBJ1-2; 10 bases map to TRBD1. This CDR3 contains 13 residues. The V gene's germline CDR1 is KGHDR and CDR2 SFDVKD. Germline trimming cut 5 bases from V and 8 bases from J; bases unmatched to any gene: 4. This CDR3 is CATSAPGQGGYTF. The CDR3 DNA is TGTGCCACCAGTGCCCCGGGACAGGGGGGCTACACCTTC.